This section outlines one TCR beta chain sequence together with its context. Its specificity is unknown. V lost 2 bases to trimming and J lost 0 bases, with 5 bases between them. The CDR3 covers 14 residues. Germline loops: CDR1 SGDLS, CDR2 YYNGEE. Clones were read by immunoSEQ multiplex PCR, and TCRdb kept only the in-frame ones, dropping some. The sample contains about 120,000 clones, 91% of which appear only once. This sample is drawn from a study of T cell responses to AZD1222 COVID-19 vaccine. Study-wide points: Vaccination with two AZD1222 doses was followed by a rise in Spike-specific TCR breadth and depth. Repertoires were sampled only after the peak T cell response. In a largely white British group with more females than males, clonal diversity was possibly underestimated. Just a handful of AZD1222 recipients were seropositive at baseline.

This clonotype was obtained from an adult in good health. This sample comprised peripheral blood, obtained on day 0 of AZD1222 vaccination. The chain has TRBV9 and TRBJ1-4; D gene unclear. The CDR3 here is CASSVSATNEKLFF. The CDR3 nucleotides are TGTGCCAGCAGCGTCTCCGCAACTAATGAAAAACTGTTTTTT.